The 32 T cell receptor beta chains listed next were all sequenced from one sample in a study of blood T cell repertoires in COVID-19. The repertoire was sequenced with immunoSEQ multiplex PCR; TCRdb's copy has only in-frame clones and lacks some. The sample has fewer than 300,000 clones, around 90% seen once; the top ten hold 1.1%. Sequencing was done on a sample of PBMCs or T cells enriched from blood (not recorded which). The origin of the receptors is a woman in her 30s who had recovered from COVID-19.

This clone was seen only once. The rearrangement links TRBV5-1 to TRBJ1-3, with D tentatively TRBD1 (6 bases). V dropped 4 bases and J dropped 4 bases, with 12 bases sitting between them. The CDR3 extends over 14 amino acids. CDR1 and CDR2 from the germline V gene are SGHRS and YFSETQ. CDR3 protein: CASSLLDSGNTIYF. The CDR3 nucleotides read TGCGCCAGCAGCCTGCTGGACAGCGGAAACACCATATATTTT.

The CDR3 region has the DNA TGTGCCAGCAGCGTAGGGGGGACAGGGAATTCACCCCTCCACTTT. This codes for CASSVGGTGNSPLHF. The chain has TRBV9 and TRBJ1-6; the match to TRBD1 covers 9 bases. V shed 0 bases, J shed 7 bases, and the junction held 2 bases outside the gene matches. Germline V CDR1 and CDR2: SGDLS, YYNGEE. The CDR3 totals 15 residues.

This rearrangement joins TRBV7-2 to TRBJ1-3, with 9 bases that match TRBD1. The CDR3 extends over 16 amino acids. V shed 6 bases and J 2 bases; nucleotides not matched to a gene: 8. CDR1 is SGHTA, CDR2 FQGNSA, per germline. The CDR3 coding sequence is TGTGCCAGCAGACCTACCGGGACAGGGACTGGAAACACCATATATTTT. This sequence encodes CASRPTGTGTGNTIYF.

This chain joins TRBV7-2 and TRBJ1-1; tentatively, D is TRBD1 (6 bases). Per germline, CDR1 SGHTA and CDR2 FQGNSA. The CDR3 extends over 13 amino acids. Deletions cut 5 bases from V and 11 bases from J, with 18 bases between. The CDR3 bases are TGTGCCAGCAGCCGACAGGTTCCGTCTTACGCTTTCTTT. Translated, it gives CASSRQVPSYAFF.

The chain links TRBV6-5 to TRBJ2-5; 7 positions agree with TRBD2. The J segment lost 5 bases and the V segment lost 2 bases, leaving 2 bases of the junction unmatched. This CDR3 comprises 13 residues. The germline CDR1 and CDR2 sequences are MNHEY and SVGAGI. This CDR3 is CASSYNGRETQYF. CDR3 DNA: TGTGCCAGCAGTTACAACGGGAGGGAGACCCAGTACTTC.

This sequence joins TRBV27 and TRBJ1-1; 7 bases align to TRBD1. J gave up 6 bases and V 4 bases, and 5 bases lay outside the gene matches. The CDR3 is made up of 13 amino acids. The germline gives CDR1 MNHEY, CDR2 SMNVEV (reference sequence). The CDR3 nucleotides are TGTGCCAGCAGTTCTCTACAGGGGCCTGAAGCTTTCTTT. It specifies CASSSLQGPEAFF.

This rearrangement joins TRBV25-1 to TRBJ2-5; 9 bases agree with TRBD1. The V segment lost 3 bases and the J segment 4 bases; nucleotides outside the gene matches: 6. CDR1 is MGHDK, CDR2 SYGVNS, per germline. This CDR3 comprises 15 residues. CDR3 sequence (DNA): TGTGCCAGCAGTGACGGGACAGGGCGTCGAGAGACCCAGTACTTC. It translates to CASSDGTGRRETQYF.

V and J are TRBV27 and TRBJ2-4, with 8 nucleotides matching TRBD1. Germline CDR1 is MNHEY and CDR2 is SMNVEV (reference sequence). This CDR3 is 17 amino acids long. The V segment lost 2 bases and the J segment 0 bases; nucleotides outside the gene matches: 6. DNA of the CDR3: TGTGCCAGCAGTTTACTCGGACAGGGAGTAGCCAAAAACATTCAGTACTTC. This translates into CASSLLGQGVAKNIQYF.

The chain is built from TRBV19 and TRBJ2-3, with 9 bases lining up with TRBD1. Per germline, CDR1 LNHDA and CDR2 SQIVND (reference sequence). V gave up 5 bases and J gave up 1 base; unmatched junction bases: 7. The CDR3 sequence is 16 residues long. The CDR3 nucleotides are TGTGCCAGTAGTCCAGGGACAGGGATCGGCACAGATACGCAGTATTTT. It translates to CASSPGTGIGTDTQYF.

The genes are TRBV9 and TRBJ2-5; 8 positions match TRBD2. The V gene's germline CDR1 is SGDLS and CDR2 YYNGEE. Trimming cost V 3 bases and J 5 bases; bases outside gene matches: 9. The length of the CDR3 is 15 residues. CDR3 coding DNA: TGTGCCAGCAGCGCACAAGCGGGAGATCGTGAGACCCAGTACTTC. Encoded protein: CASSAQAGDRETQYF.

The gene calls are TRBV6-5 and TRBJ2-1, with 9 bases fitting TRBD2. Germline V lookup: CDR1 MNHEY, CDR2 SVGAGI. The V and J ends lost 4 bases and 3 bases, in that order; junction bases with no gene match: 4. The CDR3 runs to 15 residues. The CDR3 bases are TGTGCCAGCAGTTTAAGCGGGAGGTTCTACAATGAGCAGTTCTTC. It is translated as CASSLSGRFYNEQFF.

This chain joins TRBV28 and TRBJ2-3, with 9 bases matching TRBD1. The V and J ends lost 6 bases and 4 bases, in that order; junction bases with no gene match: 5. This CDR3 has 14 amino acids. Germline V gene data show CDR1 as MDHEN and CDR2 as SYDVKM. The CDR3, as DNA: TGTGCCAGCAGCCTGACAGGGGGGCCAGATACGCAGTATTTT. As protein: CASSLTGGPDTQYF.

V and J are TRBV19 and TRBJ1-5, with 7 bases fitting TRBD1. V shed 7 bases, J shed 7 bases, and the junction held 7 bases outside the gene matches. The CDR3 runs 13 residues. CDR1 is LNHDA and CDR2 is SQIVND in the germline V gene (reference sequence). The CDR3: CASTSGTVQPQHF. DNA for the CDR3: TGTGCCAGTACTTCCGGGACAGTACAGCCCCAGCATTTT.

The V call is TRBV7-2, the J call TRBJ2-7, with 7 positions matching TRBD1. The V and J ends lost 0 bases and 3 bases, in that order; junction bases with no gene match: 5. The CDR3 spans 15 residues. Germline V gene lookup returns CDR1 SGHTA and CDR2 FQGNSA. CDR3 sequence: CASSLAPTGFYEQYF. DNA for the CDR3: TGTGCCAGCAGCTTAGCACCGACAGGGTTCTACGAGCAGTACTTC.

The chain uses TRBV11-2 and TRBJ2-1, with TRBD2 matching over 10 bases. Germline trimming cut 5 bases from V and 6 bases from J; bases unmatched to any gene: 7. The germline V gene encodes CDR1 SGHAT and CDR2 FQNNGV. CDR3 size: 15 residues. The CDR3 loop is CASSRTSGGSNEQFF. DNA of the CDR3: TGTGCCAGCAGCAGGACTAGCGGAGGATCCAATGAGCAGTTCTTC.

This chain connects TRBV3-1 (or the pseudogene TRBV3-2) to TRBJ2-4; D is possibly TRBD2 (6 bases). The CDR3 extends over 13 amino acids. Germline V CDR1 and CDR2: LGHDT, YNNKEL (reference sequence). V lost 10 bases and J 5 bases, leaving 15 bases between the germline ends. CDR3 sequence: CATRGGPENIQYF. The CDR3 coding sequence is TGTGCCACCCGAGGAGGGCCCGAAAACATTCAGTACTTC.

J is TRBJ2-3 and V is TRBV4-1; 7 nucleotides agree with TRBD1. The CDR3 consists of 14 residues. V lost 5 bases to trimming and J lost 0 bases; unmatched junction nucleotides: 2. CDR1 and CDR2 (germline): MGHRA, YSYEKL. CDR3 nucleotide sequence: TGCGCCAGCAGCAGACAGGGAAGCACAGATACGCAGTATTTT. Amino acids: CASSRQGSTDTQYF.

J is TRBJ2-3 and V is TRBV9; possible D gene TRBD2, 6 bases. V gave up 4 bases and J gave up 2 bases, with 11 bases separating them. The CDR3 length is 14 residues. Germline V gene sequence: CDR1 SGDLS, CDR2 YYNGEE. The CDR3 is CASSFGTVTDTQYF. CDR3 nucleotides: TGTGCCAGCAGCTTCGGGACTGTCACAGATACGCAGTATTTT.

The CDR3 nucleotides read TGTGCCAGCAGCTTAATTTCTACAGACTATGGCTACACCTTC. It specifies CASSLISTDYGYTF. This chain joins TRBV7-2 and TRBJ1-2; D uncertain. Germline CDR1 reads SGHTA; CDR2 reads FQGNSA. The V gene lost 2 bases and the J gene lost 3 bases, with 10 bases spanning the gap. This CDR3 has 14 residues. The variable domain in full, with the rest retrieved from reference TRBV7-2 and TRBJ1-2, is GAGVSQSPSNKVTEKGKDVELRCDPISGHTALYWYRQSLGQGLEFLIYFQGNSAPDKSGLPSDRFSAERTGGSVSTLTIQRTQQEDSAVYLCASSLISTDYGYTFGSGTRLTVV.

The genes are TRBV7-8 and TRBJ1-6; D is unclear. The CDR3 consists of 14 residues. CDR1 and CDR2 (germline): SGHVS, FQNEAQ. V lost 5 bases and J 9 bases, leaving 14 bases between the germline ends. The CDR3 protein is CASSVQSSGSPLHF. DNA of the CDR3: TGTGCCAGCAGCGTGCAATCGAGCGGTTCACCCCTCCACTTT.

The chain recombines TRBV6-2 or TRBV6-3 with TRBJ1-2, with 9 nucleotides matching TRBD1. The J segment lost 3 bases and the V segment lost 2 bases, leaving 4 bases of the junction unmatched. The CDR3 is 15 amino acids. The germline V gene encodes CDR1 MNHEY and CDR2 SVGEGT. The CDR3 DNA is TGTGCCAGCAGTTACGGACAGGGGTTTGACTATGGCTACACCTTC. Translation: CASSYGQGFDYGYTF.

The chain recombines TRBV24-1 with TRBJ1-5; TRBD1 might be the D (5 bases). V lost 5 bases and J lost 0, with 13 bases in between. The length of the CDR3 is 16 residues. Germline V gene data show CDR1 as KGHDR and CDR2 as SFDVKD. CDR3 residues: CATSVGGIYSNQPQHF. CDR3 DNA: TGTGCCACCAGTGTGGGGGGGATCTATAGCAATCAGCCCCAGCATTTT.

The chain links TRBV9 to TRBJ2-1; 9 bases line up with TRBD1. This CDR3 is 16 amino acids long. With V trimmed by 4 bases and J by 5 bases, 10 bases remained unmatched. Per germline, CDR1 SGDLS and CDR2 YYNGEE. DNA for the CDR3: TGTGCCAGCAGCCCCCCGGGGACAGGGTGGAACAATGAGCAGTTCTTC. It specifies CASSPPGTGWNNEQFF. The full variable domain, with the rest looked up from reference TRBV9 and TRBJ2-1, is DSGVTQTPKHLITATGQRVTLRCSPRSGDLSVYWYQQSLDQGLQFLIQYYNGEERAKGNILERFSAQQFPDLHSELNLSSLELGDSALYFCASSPPGTGWNNEQFFGPGTRLTVL.

This clone occurred a few times. V gene TRBV5-1 combines with J gene TRBJ1-2; 7 bases line up with TRBD1. The CDR3 contains 15 residues. Unmatched junction bases numbered 10, after V lost 0 bases and J lost 8 bases. The germline V gene has CDR1 SGHRS and CDR2 YFSETQ. DNA for the CDR3: TGCGCCAGCAGCTTGGTGGGAAGGACAGGAGAAGGCTACACCTTC. Translating gives CASSLVGRTGEGYTF.

The CDR3 nucleotides are TGTGCCTGGAGTGTTCTCCGAGAGACCCAGTACTTC. As protein: CAWSVLRETQYF. The chain employs TRBV30 and TRBJ2-5; D ambiguous. Germline values: CDR1 GTSNPN, CDR2 SVGIG (reference sequence). Between the trimmed V and J ends, which lost 0 bases and 4 bases, there was a span of 6 bases. CDR3 length: 12 amino acids. The whole variable domain, filled in from reference TRBV30 and TRBJ2-5, reads SQTIHQWPATLVQPVGSPLSLECTVEGTSNPNLYWYRQAAGRGLQLLFYSVGIGQISSEVPQNLSASRPQDRQFILSSKKLLLSDSGFYLCAWSVLRETQYFGPGTRLLVL.

V is TRBV6-5 and J is TRBJ2-7; 7 nucleotides line up with TRBD2. The trim removed 7 bases at V and 2 bases at J, leaving 11 bases unmatched. Germline CDR1 is MNHEY and CDR2 is SVGAGI. The CDR3 covers 15 residues. The CDR3 reads CASTISPAGTYEQYF. The CDR3 bases are TGTGCCAGCACCATTTCGCCAGCGGGAACCTACGAGCAGTACTTC.

V is TRBV11-3 and J is TRBJ2-1; no clear D gene. CDR3 length: 18 amino acids. Germline assignment: CDR1 SGHNT and CDR2 YENEEA. The ends were cut back, 5 bases at V and 0 bases at J, with 20 bases in the middle. The CDR3 is CASSPTAHNRSSYNEQFF. As DNA, the CDR3 is TGTGCCAGCAGCCCCACAGCCCACAATAGAAGCTCCTACAATGAGCAGTTCTTC.

This clone was counted a single time. The V gene is TRBV28, the J gene TRBJ2-5, with a tentative D call TRBD1 (5 bases). Germline V gene lookup returns CDR1 MDHEN and CDR2 SYDVKM. This CDR3 has 18 amino acids. The V end lost 5 bases, the J end lost 2 bases, and 24 bases lay between the germline ends. DNA for the CDR3: TGTGCCAGCAGTCCCAAATTCACCTATTCGGACACACAAGAGACCCAGTACTTC. This translates into CASSPKFTYSDTQETQYF.

This sequence joins TRBV28 and TRBJ2-1; D perhaps matches TRBD2 (6 bases). Trimming took 6 bases from V and 4 from J, leaving 10 bases between them. Germline loops: CDR1 MDHEN, CDR2 SYDVKM. The CDR3 has 13 residues. CDR3 amino acids: CASSGTPYNEQFF. The CDR3 region has the DNA TGTGCCAGCAGCGGGACTCCTTACAATGAGCAGTTCTTC. The full variable domain, its missing parts supplied by reference TRBV28 and TRBJ2-1, is DVKVTQSSRYLVKRTGEKVFLECVQDMDHENMFWYRQDPGLGLRLIYFSYDVKMKEKGDIPEGYSVSREKKERFSLILESASTNQTSMYLCASSGTPYNEQFFGPGTRLTVL.

The rearrangement uses TRBV30 and TRBJ2-7, with D possibly TRBD2 on 6 matching bases. V dropped 1 base and J dropped 6 bases, with 16 bases sitting between them. The germline gives CDR1 GTSNPN, CDR2 SVGIG (reference sequence). The CDR3 is 14 residues long. The DNA for the CDR3 is TGTGCCTGGAGTGCAGACTTCCTCGGGGGCGAGCAGTACTTC. Residues: CAWSADFLGGEQYF.

The chain couples TRBV28 to TRBJ1-1, with D possibly TRBD1 on 6 matching bases. This CDR3 is 15 amino acids long. Germline V lookup: CDR1 MDHEN, CDR2 SYDVKM. V gave up 4 bases and J gave up 3 bases, with 15 bases separating them. CDR3 nucleotide sequence: TGTGCCAGCAGTTATGGGGGCGTAGGGGACACTGAAGCTTTCTTT. Amino acid sequence: CASSYGGVGDTEAFF.

The CDR3 region is CASRPGGGRNTGELFF. The DNA for the CDR3 is TGCGCCAGCAGACCGGGAGGGGGACGGAACACCGGGGAGCTGTTTTTT. This chain links TRBV5-1 with TRBJ2-2, with TRBD2 matching over 8 bases. With V trimmed by 5 bases and J by 1 base, 7 bases remained unmatched. The CDR3 has 16 residues. The germline V gene has CDR1 SGHRS and CDR2 YFSETQ. Variable domain in full (rest from reference TRBV5-1 and TRBJ2-2): KAGVTQTPRYLIKTRGQQVTLSCSPISGHRSVSWYQQTPGQGLQFLFEYFSETQRNKGNFPGRFSGRQFSNSRSEMNVSTLELGDSALYLCASRPGGGRNTGELFFGEGSRLTVL.